These T cell receptor beta chains were read from a single sample in a study of cytomegalovirus exposure and HLA in healthy donors. Method: immunoSEQ multiplex PCR; TCRdb's copy keeps in-frame clones and lacks some. Of 150,000 to 200,000 clones detected, 65% to 80% appear once; the ten largest clones hold 4% to 5%. Source material: PBMCs. These receptors all stem from a man aged 18 to 35 in good health and CMV-seropositive. Both conserved end residues are part of each CDR3. Each record gives: clone size, D gene, J gene, V gene, CDR3 DNA, CDR3 protein. The D gene is left open where the match is weak. Clone size is stated in some rows and not others, as once, few, many or a class when expanded.

clone size: -
D gene: TRBD2
J gene: TRBJ2-1
V gene: TRBV29-1
CDR3 DNA: TGCAGCGTTATAGCGGGAGACGGTGAGCAGTTCTTC
CDR3 protein: CSVIAGDGEQFF

clone size: -
D gene: -
J gene: TRBJ1-1
V gene: TRBV6-1
CDR3 DNA: TGTGCCAGCAGACCCCCGGTGGCAGGGCGTGGGGCTTTCTTT
CDR3 protein: CASRPPVAGRGAFF

clone size: -
D gene: -
J gene: TRBJ2-3
V gene: TRBV9
CDR3 DNA: TGTGCCAGCAGCGAGGAACAGGGAATAGCAGATACGCAGTATTTT
CDR3 protein: CASSEEQGIADTQYF

clone size: -
D gene: TRBD1
J gene: TRBJ2-2
V gene: TRBV4-1
CDR3 DNA: TGCGCCAGCAGCCTTCGGACAGGGCAGACCGGGGAGCTGTTTTTT
CDR3 protein: CASSLRTGQTGELFF

clone size: -
D gene: -
J gene: TRBJ1-5
V gene: TRBV6-5
CDR3 DNA: TGTGCCAGCAGTTACCGGGGAAAAGGGCAGCCCCAGCATTTT
CDR3 protein: CASSYRGKGQPQHF

clone size: once
D gene: -
J gene: TRBJ2-5
V gene: TRBV27
CDR3 DNA: TGTGCCAGCACCCCCGCAGGGGAGTTAGAGACCCAGTACTTC
CDR3 protein: CASTPAGELETQYF

clone size: -
D gene: -
J gene: TRBJ1-1
V gene: TRBV2
CDR3 DNA: TGTGCCAGCCTTGGAGAGAACACTGAAGCTTTCTTT
CDR3 protein: CASLGENTEAFF

clone size: -
D gene: TRBD2
J gene: TRBJ2-2
V gene: TRBV9
CDR3 DNA: TGTGCCAGCAGCGTTAGCGGGGGGGCGAACACCGGGGAGCTGTTTTTT
CDR3 protein: CASSVSGGANTGELFF

clone size: -
D gene: -
J gene: TRBJ1-6
V gene: TRBV5-1
CDR3 DNA: TGCGCCAGCAGCCCAGGACAGAGAAATTCACCCCTCCACTTT
CDR3 protein: CASSPGQRNSPLHF

clone size: few
D gene: TRBD1
J gene: TRBJ2-1
V gene: TRBV27
CDR3 DNA: TGTGCCAGCAGTTTACTCCGGGACAGTGCTAATGAGCAGTTCTTC
CDR3 protein: CASSLLRDSANEQFF

clone size: -
D gene: -
J gene: TRBJ1-4
V gene: TRBV5-1
CDR3 DNA: TGCGCCAGCAGCTTCGACAGTGCTAATGAAAAACTGTTTTTT
CDR3 protein: CASSFDSANEKLFF

clone size: -
D gene: TRBD2
J gene: TRBJ2-1
V gene: TRBV2
CDR3 DNA: TGTGCCAGCAGTCGACTAGCGGGGGGAAATGAGCAGTTCTTC
CDR3 protein: CASSRLAGGNEQFF

clone size: -
D gene: -
J gene: TRBJ2-5
V gene: TRBV6-1
CDR3 DNA: TGTGCCAGCACTGATGCGGGGGCGCAAGAGACCCAGTACTTC
CDR3 protein: CASTDAGAQETQYF

clone size: -
D gene: TRBD2
J gene: TRBJ2-2
V gene: TRBV7-2
CDR3 DNA: TGTGCCAGCAGCTTAGGAGACGGCGGGGGGTACACCGGGGAGCTGTTTTTT
CDR3 protein: CASSLGDGGGYTGELFF

clone size: -
D gene: TRBD1
J gene: TRBJ2-1
V gene: TRBV11-2
CDR3 DNA: TGTGCCAGCAGCTCGGACAGGGACAATGAGCAGTTCTTC
CDR3 protein: CASSSDRDNEQFF

clone size: -
D gene: TRBD1
J gene: TRBJ1-5
V gene: TRBV2
CDR3 DNA: TGTGCCAGCAGTGATCGCTGGACAGGGGCGAATCAGCCCCAGCATTTT
CDR3 protein: CASSDRWTGANQPQHF

clone size: few
D gene: TRBD1
J gene: TRBJ1-1
V gene: TRBV5-4
CDR3 DNA: TGTGCCAGCAGCTTGGGGGACAGGGAAGCTTTCTTT
CDR3 protein: CASSLGDREAFF

clone size: -
D gene: -
J gene: TRBJ2-5
V gene: TRBV7-3
CDR3 DNA: TGTGCCAGCAGCTTAAATGGGGCTAACCAAGAGACCCAGTACTTC
CDR3 protein: CASSLNGANQETQYF

clone size: few
D gene: -
J gene: TRBJ1-1
V gene: TRBV6-1
CDR3 DNA: TGTGCCAGCAGTGAATTACAGGGGAACACTGAAGCTTTCTTT
CDR3 protein: CASSELQGNTEAFF

clone size: few
D gene: -
J gene: TRBJ1-1
V gene: TRBV19
CDR3 DNA: TGTGCCAGTAGTATGGGAGACACTGAAGCTTTCTTT
CDR3 protein: CASSMGDTEAFF

clone size: -
D gene: -
J gene: TRBJ2-2
V gene: TRBV11-2
CDR3 DNA: TGTGCCAGCAGCTTAGCCCTAGCGGGACAGGCCGGGGAGCTGTTTTTT
CDR3 protein: CASSLALAGQAGELFF

clone size: -
D gene: -
J gene: TRBJ1-6
V gene: TRBV5-1
CDR3 DNA: TGCGCCAGCAGCTTGGTGGGCCCCTATAATTCACCCCTCCACTTT
CDR3 protein: CASSLVGPYNSPLHF

clone size: -
D gene: TRBD2
J gene: TRBJ2-5
V gene: TRBV7-7
CDR3 DNA: TGTGCTAGCAGCTTAGCGGCTAGCGGGAGTCGAGAGACCCAGTACTTC
CDR3 protein: CASSLAASGSRETQYF

clone size: -
D gene: -
J gene: TRBJ1-1
V gene: TRBV5-4
CDR3 DNA: TGTGCCAGCAGCTCGGATCCGAGGATGAACACTGAAGCTTTCTTT
CDR3 protein: CASSSDPRMNTEAFF

clone size: -
D gene: TRBD1
J gene: TRBJ2-2
V gene: TRBV6-1
CDR3 DNA: TGTGCCAGCAGTGAGGACAGGGGTCGCACCGGGGAGCTGTTTTTT
CDR3 protein: CASSEDRGRTGELFF

clone size: -
D gene: TRBD1
J gene: TRBJ1-2
V gene: TRBV19
CDR3 DNA: TGTGCCAGTAGTATTAGCCGGGACAGGGGAGTCTATGGCTACACCTTC
CDR3 protein: CASSISRDRGVYGYTF

clone size: -
D gene: -
J gene: TRBJ2-5
V gene: TRBV2
CDR3 DNA: TGTGCCAGCAGTCTGCAAGAGACCCAGTACTTC
CDR3 protein: CASSLQETQYF

clone size: -
D gene: TRBD1
J gene: TRBJ2-1
V gene: TRBV30
CDR3 DNA: TGTGCCTGGAGAGGACAGGGCTACAATGAGCAGTTCTTC
CDR3 protein: CAWRGQGYNEQFF

clone size: -
D gene: -
J gene: TRBJ1-5
V gene: TRBV6-1
CDR3 DNA: TGTGCCAGCAGTGACAAGTGGCGCACTACAAGGCAGCCCCAGCATTTT
CDR3 protein: CASSDKWRTTRQPQHF

clone size: -
D gene: -
J gene: TRBJ1-1
V gene: TRBV21-1
CDR3 DNA: TGTGCCAGCGGGAGGACAGGGTTTGCTTTCTTT
CDR3 protein: CASGRTGFAFF

clone size: -
D gene: TRBD1
J gene: TRBJ1-2
V gene: TRBV7-9
CDR3 DNA: TGTGCCAGCAGCCAGGGGGTGGGGGCTGTACTCTCTGGCTACACCTTC
CDR3 protein: CASSQGVGAVLSGYTF

clone size: -
D gene: -
J gene: TRBJ1-2
V gene: TRBV2
CDR3 DNA: TGTGCCAGCTCCACAGGGAAAGGGTATGGCTACACCTTC
CDR3 protein: CASSTGKGYGYTF

clone size: few
D gene: TRBD1
J gene: TRBJ2-3
V gene: TRBV2
CDR3 DNA: TGTGCCAGCAGTGCGGACAGGGGCACAGATACGCAGTATTTT
CDR3 protein: CASSADRGTDTQYF

clone size: -
D gene: TRBD1
J gene: TRBJ2-1
V gene: TRBV25-1
CDR3 DNA: TGTGCCAGCAGTGGTGCCGGGACAGGTACTTTGAATGAGCAGTTCTTC
CDR3 protein: CASSGAGTGTLNEQFF

clone size: -
D gene: TRBD1
J gene: TRBJ1-1
V gene: TRBV9
CDR3 DNA: TGTGCCAGCGGGGCAGGGGGCAATATCGCTGAAGCTTTCTTT
CDR3 protein: CASGAGGNIAEAFF

clone size: once
D gene: -
J gene: TRBJ1-2
V gene: TRBV11-2
CDR3 DNA: TGTGCCAGCAGCTCCACCCGAGGTGCGGGGTTAGGGTATGGCTACACCTTC
CDR3 protein: CASSSTRGAGLGYGYTF

clone size: -
D gene: -
J gene: TRBJ1-4
V gene: TRBV6-1
CDR3 DNA: TGTGCCAGCAACGGAGGGTGGAATGAAAAACTGTTTTTT
CDR3 protein: CASNGGWNEKLFF